Shown below are 21 T cell receptor beta chains from a single sample sequenced in a study of blood T cell repertoires in COVID-19. The data were produced by immunoSEQ multiplex PCR, yet TCRdb's version contains in-frame clones alone and is incomplete. This table holds about 310,000 clones, roughly 90% found once. Sequences were obtained from peripheral blood. The receptors derive from a woman in her twenties or thirties with COVID-19, enrolled during active disease.

This chain connects TRBV9 to TRBJ1-5, with a tentative D call TRBD1 (6 bases). Germline CDR1 is SGDLS and CDR2 is YYNGEE. With 3 bases removed from V and 3 bases from J, the gap between germline ends came to 10 bases. The CDR3 consists of 14 residues. CDR3 region: CASSAGQLNQPQHF. In DNA form, the CDR3 reads TGTGCCAGCAGCGCTGGACAGCTCAATCAGCCCCAGCATTTT.

The chain has TRBV9 and TRBJ2-7; a possible D gene is TRBD1 (6 bases). CDR3 length equals 15 residues. Germline V gives CDR1 SGDLS, CDR2 YYNGEE. Deletions cut 0 bases from V and 2 bases from J, with 12 bases between. The CDR3 DNA is TGTGCCAGCAGCGTAGCTACAGGGCCTACCTACGAGCAGTACTTC. Translation: CASSVATGPTYEQYF.

This rearrangement joins TRBV5-4 to TRBJ1-1, with D perhaps matching TRBD1 (6 bases). The CDR3 runs to 15 residues. V was trimmed by 5 bases and J by 3 bases, leaving 17 bases between them. Germline values: CDR1 SGHNT, CDR2 YYREEE (reference sequence). Here the CDR3 reads CASSGGSGGDTEAFF. The CDR3 DNA reads as TGTGCCAGCAGTGGGGGGAGCGGGGGCGACACTGAAGCTTTCTTT. Full variable domain (rest looked up from reference TRBV5-4 and TRBJ1-1): ETGVTQSPTHLIKTRGQQVTLRCSSQSGHNTVSWYQQALGQGPQFIFQYYREEENGRGNFPPRFSGLQFPNYSSELNVNALELDDSALYLCASSGGSGGDTEAFFGQGTRLTVV.

CDR3 protein: CAWSATSGTEAFF. The CDR3 DNA is TGTGCCTGGAGTGCCACAAGTGGCACTGAAGCTTTCTTT. The chain has TRBV30 and TRBJ1-1, with D uncertain. The V gene lost 1 base and the J gene lost 4 bases, with 10 bases spanning the gap. Germline V gene data show CDR1 as GTSNPN and CDR2 as SVGIG (reference sequence). The CDR3 is 13 residues long.

The rearrangement links TRBV7-2 to TRBJ2-1, with 9 positions matching TRBD2. The CDR3 length is 15 residues. Trimming cost V 5 bases and J 0 bases; bases outside gene matches: 2. Germline V gene sequence: CDR1 SGHTA, CDR2 FQGNSA. The CDR3 is CASSPGLASYNEQFF. CDR3 DNA: TGTGCCAGCAGCCCGGGACTAGCCTCCTACAATGAGCAGTTCTTC.

The chain joins TRBV2 to TRBJ2-1; 8 bases fit TRBD1. V dropped 8 bases and J dropped 5; count of bases not matched to a gene: 2. From germline, CDR1 is SNHLY and CDR2 FYNNEI. The length of the CDR3 is 12 residues. The DNA for the CDR3 is TGTGCCAGCCTGACAGGGGACAATGAGCAGTTCTTC. Translation: CASLTGDNEQFF. The full variable domain, rest sourced from reference TRBV2 and TRBJ2-1, is EPEVTQTPSHQVTQMGQEVILRCVPISNHLYFYWYRQILGQKVEFLVSFYNNEISEKSEIFDDQFSVERPDGSNFTLKIRSTKLEDSAMYFCASLTGDNEQFFGPGTRLTVL.

The CDR3 sequence is CSASGAGEETQYF. CDR3 coding DNA: TGCAGTGCTAGTGGCGCAGGGGAAGAGACCCAGTACTTC. This chain joins TRBV20-1 and TRBJ2-5; possible D gene TRBD1, 6 bases. The germline V gene has CDR1 DFQATT and CDR2 SNEGSKA (reference sequence). Between the trimmed V and J ends, which lost 3 bases and 3 bases, there was a span of 11 bases. CDR3 size: 13 residues.

The chain links TRBV10-2 to TRBJ1-5; 8 bases map to TRBD1. The CDR3 is 15 residues long. V shed 3 bases and J 3 bases; nucleotides not matched to a gene: 4. Germline V CDR1 and CDR2: WSHSY, SAAADI. The CDR3 sequence: CASSDRTGNNQPQHF. The CDR3 DNA is TGCGCCAGCAGTGATAGGACAGGGAACAATCAGCCCCAGCATTTT.

J is TRBJ2-7 and V is TRBV28, with 8 bases lining up with TRBD1. The CDR3 runs to 15 residues. The germline V gene has CDR1 MDHEN and CDR2 SYDVKM. J gave up 6 bases and V 5 bases, and 12 bases lay outside the gene matches. The CDR3 nucleotides are TGTGCCAGCAGTCCCGGACAGGGACGGTTCCCCGAGCAGTACTTC. It specifies CASSPGQGRFPEQYF. Using reference TRBV28 and TRBJ2-7 for the parts outside the CDR3, the full variable domain is DVKVTQSSRYLVKRTGEKVFLECVQDMDHENMFWYRQDPGLGLRLIYFSYDVKMKEKGDIPEGYSVSREKKERFSLILESASTNQTSMYLCASSPGQGRFPEQYFGPGTRLTVT.

The genes are TRBV29-1 and TRBJ1-1, with 8 positions matching TRBD1. J was trimmed by 6 bases and V by 7 bases; bases with no gene match: 7. The germline V gene encodes CDR1 SQVTM and CDR2 ANQGSEA. The CDR3 loop spans 12 amino acids. The CDR3 is CSAGQGGSEAFF. CDR3 in DNA: TGCAGCGCCGGACAGGGAGGGTCTGAAGCTTTCTTT.

In this sample, this clone turned up a few times. The V call is TRBV2, the J call TRBJ1-1; 7 positions match TRBD1. Germline assignment: CDR1 SNHLY and CDR2 FYNNEI. The CDR3 totals 14 residues. J gave up 1 base and V 5 bases, and 4 bases lay outside the gene matches. CDR3 coding DNA: TGTGCCAGCAGTTACGACAGGGAGAACACTGAAGCTTTCTTT. This sequence encodes CASSYDRENTEAFF.

The chain recombines TRBV19 with TRBJ1-2, with 8 bases lining up with TRBD1. Germline trimming cut 3 bases from V and 8 bases from J; bases unmatched to any gene: 2. Germline V CDR1 and CDR2: LNHDA, SQIVND (reference sequence). The CDR3 length is 12 residues. Here the CDR3 reads CASSIRGQGYTF. CDR3 DNA sequence: TGTGCCAGTAGTATCAGGGGGCAAGGCTACACCTTC.

This clone was recorded only once. V is TRBV18 and J is TRBJ2-4; maybe TRBD2 (5 bases). CDR3 length: 16 residues. The germline CDR1 and CDR2 sequences are KGHSH and LQKENI. The V gene lost 2 bases and the J gene lost 2 bases, with 13 bases spanning the gap. CDR3 sequence (DNA): TGTGCCAGCTCACCAACTAGGTCCCTAACCAAAAACATTCAGTACTTC. Its protein product is CASSPTRSLTKNIQYF.

In its sample, this clone was seen once. The rearrangement joins TRBV28 to TRBJ1-4; no clear D gene. This CDR3 region has 12 residues. CDR1 and CDR2 (germline): MDHEN, SYDVKM. Trimming left V 6 bases short and J 3 bases short, with 5 bases between. In nucleotides, the CDR3 is TGTGCCAGCAGCCGGGCTAATGAAAAACTGTTTTTT. Amino acids: CASSRANEKLFF. Filled out from reference TRBV28 and TRBJ1-4, the complete variable domain reads DVKVTQSSRYLVKRTGEKVFLECVQDMDHENMFWYRQDPGLGLRLIYFSYDVKMKEKGDIPEGYSVSREKKERFSLILESASTNQTSMYLCASSRANEKLFFGSGTQLSVL.

The sample holds one count of this clone. The V and J genes are TRBV5-4 and TRBJ1-2; D may be TRBD1 (6 bases). Per germline, CDR1 SGHNT and CDR2 YYREEE (reference sequence). This CDR3 is built from 12 residues. Trimming stripped 4 bases from V and 7 bases from J, with 11 bases between. The CDR3 spells CASSAGQFGYTF. CDR3 DNA sequence: TGTGCCAGCAGCGCCGGACAGTTTGGCTACACCTTC.

This chain's CDR3 is CASRPFRQGRREKLFF. CDR3 sequence (DNA): TGCGCCAGCAGACCATTCAGACAGGGAAGGAGGGAAAAACTGTTTTTT. The V call is TRBV23-1, the J call TRBJ1-4; 7 nucleotides align to TRBD1. TRBV23-1 is an ORF, and what it does is uncertain. This CDR3 comprises 16 residues. Trimming took 6 bases from V and 8 from J; bases not matched to a gene: 15.

The V and J genes are TRBV29-1 and TRBJ2-5; no clear D gene. There are 12 residues in the CDR3. V gave up 2 bases and J gave up 1 base, with 5 bases separating them. Looked up from germline, CDR1 is SQVTM and CDR2 is ANQGSEA. CDR3 residues: CSVERSQETQYF. In nucleotides, the CDR3 is TGCAGCGTTGAACGGAGCCAAGAGACCCAGTACTTC.

A single count supports this clone. The V and J genes are TRBV28 and TRBJ2-5; D is unclear. Trimming stripped 4 bases from V and 1 base from J, with 13 bases between. The CDR3 runs 15 residues. Per the germline V gene, CDR1 is MDHEN and CDR2 is SYDVKM. The CDR3 nucleotides are TGTGCCAGCAGTTCCCCTTGGTACGGCCAAGAGACCCAGTACTTC. It codes for CASSSPWYGQETQYF.

The chain combines TRBV28 with TRBJ1-5; tentative D call: TRBD1 (6 bases). The germline gives CDR1 MDHEN, CDR2 SYDVKM. The CDR3 loop spans 16 amino acids. Trimming stripped 5 bases from V and 4 bases from J, with 18 bases between. The CDR3 is CASSEDSRGSNQPQHF. The DNA of the CDR3 is TGTGCCAGCAGTGAGGATTCCAGGGGTTCTAATCAGCCCCAGCATTTT.

The chain uses TRBV5-6 and TRBJ1-2; D call uncertain. The CDR3 length is 14 residues. Trimming pared 0 bases from V and 2 bases from J, leaving 8 bases between. Germline-derived CDR1 and CDR2 are SGHDT and YYEEEE. This CDR3 reads CASSLEARNYGYTF. The CDR3, as DNA: TGTGCCAGCAGCTTGGAGGCCAGGAACTATGGCTACACCTTC.

This clone appeared once. The chain uses TRBV5-1 and TRBJ1-5; D remains ambiguous. Germline CDR1 is SGHRS and CDR2 is YFSETQ. V lost 4 bases, J lost 5 bases, and 10 bases lay in between. The CDR3 spans 13 residues. The DNA of the CDR3 is TGCGCCAGCAGCGCTGCCACAGATCAGCCCCAGCATTTT. Amino acids: CASSAATDQPQHF. Together with reference TRBV5-1 and TRBJ1-5, the CDR3 gives the full variable domain: KAGVTQTPRYLIKTRGQQVTLSCSPISGHRSVSWYQQTPGQGLQFLFEYFSETQRNKGNFPGRFSGRQFSNSRSEMNVSTLELGDSALYLCASSAATDQPQHFGDGTRLSIL.